This TCR beta chain was documented in a study of T cell changes during pregnancy in multiple sclerosis. Assay used: immunoSEQ multiplex PCR; TCRdb lists only in-frame clones, some missing. The sample holds about 110,000 clones; about 90% are singletons and the top ten take roughly 1.4%. V lost 7 bases to trimming and J lost 2 bases, with 11 bases between them. CDR3 size: 13 residues. The germline gives CDR1 ENHRY, CDR2 SYGVKD. The specimen comprised peripheral blood, sampled in the third trimester of pregnancy. The clonotype was recovered from a female donor with multiple sclerosis, enrolled in a pregnancy study. The chain recombines TRBV10-3 with TRBJ1-1, with D perhaps TRBD1 (5 bases). CDR3: CAIKEGSNTEAFF. CDR3 coding DNA: TGTGCCATCAAGGAGGGGTCTAACACTGAAGCTTTCTTT.